The next 16 T cell receptor beta chains were all read from a single sample in a study of blood T cell repertoires in COVID-19. Using immunoSEQ multiplex PCR, the repertoire was profiled, and TCRdb retains in-frame clones only, with some absent. Counted here are about 74,000 clones, about 91% occurring once; the ten biggest clones make up 1.9%. The sample comprised peripheral blood. Receptors were obtained from a woman at least 80 years old with active or convalescent COVID-19.

This rearrangement joins TRBV18 to TRBJ2-2, with 7 bases fitting TRBD1. This CDR3 is built from 15 residues. The J segment lost 0 bases and the V segment lost 6 bases, leaving 4 bases of the junction unmatched. The germline CDR1 and CDR2 sequences are KGHSH and LQKENI. DNA of the CDR3: TGTGCCAGCTCTCCCGGGACAGCGAACACCGGGGAGCTGTTTTTT. It yields the protein CASSPGTANTGELFF.

This clone appeared a single time. J is TRBJ1-4 and V is TRBV5-1, with 9 bases aligning to TRBD1. V trimming: 3 bases; J trimming: 5 bases; junction bases outside the gene matches: 5. Germline assignment: CDR1 SGHRS and CDR2 YFSETQ. The CDR3 runs 15 residues. As DNA, the CDR3 is TGCGCCAGCAGCTCCGACAGGGGGAGGAATGAAAAACTGTTTTTT. This sequence encodes CASSSDRGRNEKLFF.

The chain uses TRBV19 and TRBJ2-5, with TRBD1 identical over 9 bases. The CDR3 extends over 13 amino acids. Trimming took 3 bases from V and 10 from J; bases not matched to a gene: 6. Looked up from germline, CDR1 is LNHDA and CDR2 is SQIVND (reference sequence). This chain's CDR3 is CASSIKDRGLQYF. In nucleotides, the CDR3 is TGTGCCAGTAGTATCAAGGACAGGGGCCTCCAGTACTTC.

The rearrangement links TRBV7-9 to TRBJ2-7; 10 bases are a match to TRBD1. Germline V gives CDR1 SEHNR, CDR2 FQNEAQ (reference sequence). The CDR3 sequence is 14 residues long. V shed 3 bases, J shed 7 bases, and the junction held 6 bases outside the gene matches. The chain's CDR3 is CASSFWDRGNEQYF. The DNA for the CDR3 is TGTGCCAGCAGCTTCTGGGACAGGGGCAATGAGCAGTACTTC. Full variable domain (remainder filled in from reference TRBV7-9 and TRBJ2-7): DTGVSQNPRHKITKRGQNVTFRCDPISEHNRLYWYRQTLGQGPEFLTYFQNEAQLEKSRLLSDRFSAERPKGSFSTLEIQRTEQGDSAMYLCASSFWDRGNEQYFGPGTRLTVT.

The V and J genes are TRBV7-9 and TRBJ1-1, with a weak D call TRBD1 (6 bases). Deletions cut 2 bases from V and 3 bases from J, with 16 bases between. The CDR3 runs to 16 residues. Germline lookup yields CDR1 SEHNR and CDR2 FQNEAQ (reference sequence). CDR3 residues: CASSLSAGVWDTEAFF. The DNA for the CDR3 is TGTGCCAGCAGCTTATCTGCAGGGGTATGGGACACTGAAGCTTTCTTT.

The chain links TRBV7-2 to TRBJ1-2; maybe TRBD1 (6 bases). The CDR3 spans 15 residues. V was trimmed by 5 bases and J by 10 bases, leaving 23 bases between them. Germline CDR1 and CDR2: SGHTA and FQGNSA. In nucleotides, the CDR3 is TGTGCCAGCAGCCCGGCCAGGGACACCGTGCGTGACTACACCTTC. It specifies CASSPARDTVRDYTF.

This clone was seen only once. This chain links TRBV21-1 with TRBJ2-1; no DNA check was done on the table's D call, TRBD2. TRBV21-1 is an annotated pseudogene. The CDR3 runs to 13 residues. In nucleotides, the CDR3 is TGTGCCAGCAGCAAGGAGAGAACTAATGAGCAGTTCTTC. As protein: CASSKERTNEQFF.

The J gene is TRBJ2-7, the V gene TRBV11-2; 10 positions match TRBD2. The CDR3 has 17 amino acids. Trimming cost V 0 bases and J 4 bases; bases outside gene matches: 9. The germline V gene encodes CDR1 SGHAT and CDR2 FQNNGV. CDR3 in DNA: TGTGCCAGCAGCTTAGATAGTCTAGCGGGAGTAGTGTACGAGCAGTACTTC. Amino acids: CASSLDSLAGVVYEQYF.

This clone is a singleton in its sample. The rearrangement joins TRBV29-1 to TRBJ2-1; TRBD2 might be the D (6 bases). This CDR3 is 17 amino acids long. V lost 2 bases and J lost 2, with 19 bases in between. Per germline, CDR1 SQVTM and CDR2 ANQGSEA. The DNA for the CDR3 is TGCAGCGTTGAAATTTTGGTGAGGCGGGGTACCTACAATGAGCAGTTCTTC. This gives the protein CSVEILVRRGTYNEQFF.

The chain employs TRBV9 and TRBJ2-3; 9 bases fit TRBD2. J gave up 4 bases and V 4 bases, and 10 bases lay outside the gene matches. Germline V gene data show CDR1 as SGDLS and CDR2 as YYNGEE. This CDR3 contains 16 residues. CDR3 sequence: CASSPTPGGGADTQYF. Here the CDR3 DNA reads TGTGCCAGCAGCCCAACTCCCGGCGGGGGGGCAGATACGCAGTATTTT.

The chain links TRBV2 to TRBJ1-1; 9 bases are shared with TRBD1. From germline, CDR1 is SNHLY and CDR2 FYNNEI. The ends lost 7 bases at V and 7 bases at J; junction bases unmatched: 10. This CDR3 is 14 amino acids long. The chain's CDR3 is CASTKPGTGSEAFF. For the CDR3, the DNA is TGTGCCAGCACCAAACCGGGGACAGGGAGTGAAGCTTTCTTT.

The V and J genes are TRBV6-1 and TRBJ1-2; D is unclear. Germline loops: CDR1 MNHNS, CDR2 SASEGT. The CDR3 spans 12 residues. Trimming removed 2 bases from V and 4 bases from J, with 5 bases in between. The CDR3 DNA follows: TGTGCCAGCAGTGAATCTACCTATGGCTACACCTTC. Translating it yields CASSESTYGYTF.

The V gene is TRBV4-1, the J gene TRBJ1-2; D might be TRBD1 (5 bases). CDR3 length: 15 residues. The germline V gene has CDR1 MGHRA and CDR2 YSYEKL. The V gene lost 5 bases and the J gene lost 4 bases, with 17 bases spanning the gap. The DNA of the CDR3 is TGCGCCAGCAGCACCCCGGGACTCGCCCTCTATGGCTACACCTTC. It codes for CASSTPGLALYGYTF.

This chain connects TRBV24-1 to TRBJ2-4, with a possible D match to TRBD1 (5 bases). Germline assignment: CDR1 KGHDR and CDR2 SFDVKD. Trimming pared 4 bases from V and 6 bases from J, leaving 12 bases between. This CDR3 is built from 14 residues. The CDR3 loop is CATSDQNQGNIQYF. DNA for the CDR3: TGTGCCACCAGTGACCAAAACCAGGGAAACATTCAGTACTTC.

The sample holds a few counts of this clone. J is TRBJ1-5 and V is TRBV6-4; D ambiguous. CDR3 length: 12 amino acids. V dropped 3 bases and J dropped 7 bases, with 7 bases sitting between them. The V gene's germline CDR1 is MRHNA and CDR2 SNTAGT. CDR3 DNA sequence: TGTGCCAGCAGTGAGTCTAGGCAGCCCCAGCATTTT. Residues: CASSESRQPQHF.

This clone turned up a few times. This chain joins TRBV5-4 and TRBJ2-3; 7 nucleotides line up with TRBD1. Unmatched junction bases numbered 2, after V lost 3 bases and J lost 1 base. CDR3 length: 14 amino acids. Germline CDR1 SGHNT, CDR2 YYREEE (reference sequence). CDR3 nucleotide sequence: TGTGCCAGCAGCTCTGGACAGGGCACAGATACGCAGTATTTT. Translated, it gives CASSSGQGTDTQYF.